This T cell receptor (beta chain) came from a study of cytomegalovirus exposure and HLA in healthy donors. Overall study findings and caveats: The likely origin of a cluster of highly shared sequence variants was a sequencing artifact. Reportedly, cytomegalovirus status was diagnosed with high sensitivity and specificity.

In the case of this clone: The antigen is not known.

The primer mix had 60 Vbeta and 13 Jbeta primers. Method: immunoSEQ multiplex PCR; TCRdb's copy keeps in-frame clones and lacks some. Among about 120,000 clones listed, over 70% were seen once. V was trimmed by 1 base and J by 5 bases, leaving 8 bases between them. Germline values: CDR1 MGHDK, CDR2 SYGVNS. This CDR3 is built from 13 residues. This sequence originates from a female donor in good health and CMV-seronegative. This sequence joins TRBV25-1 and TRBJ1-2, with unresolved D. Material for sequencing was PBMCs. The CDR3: CASSEWNSYGYTF. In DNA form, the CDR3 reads TGTGCCAGCAGTGAATGGAACAGTTATGGCTACACCTTC.